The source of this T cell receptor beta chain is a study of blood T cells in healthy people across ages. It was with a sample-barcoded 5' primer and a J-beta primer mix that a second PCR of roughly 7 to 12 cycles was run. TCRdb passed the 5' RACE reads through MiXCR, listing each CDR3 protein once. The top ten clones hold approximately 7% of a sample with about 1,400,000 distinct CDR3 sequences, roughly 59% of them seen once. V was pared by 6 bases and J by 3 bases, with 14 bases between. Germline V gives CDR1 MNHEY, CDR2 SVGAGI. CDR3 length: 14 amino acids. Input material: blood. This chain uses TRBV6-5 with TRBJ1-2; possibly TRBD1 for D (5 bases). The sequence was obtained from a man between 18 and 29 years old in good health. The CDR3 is CASRMRGADYGYTF. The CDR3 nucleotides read TGTGCCAGCAGGATGCGGGGCGCGGACTATGGCTACACCTTC.